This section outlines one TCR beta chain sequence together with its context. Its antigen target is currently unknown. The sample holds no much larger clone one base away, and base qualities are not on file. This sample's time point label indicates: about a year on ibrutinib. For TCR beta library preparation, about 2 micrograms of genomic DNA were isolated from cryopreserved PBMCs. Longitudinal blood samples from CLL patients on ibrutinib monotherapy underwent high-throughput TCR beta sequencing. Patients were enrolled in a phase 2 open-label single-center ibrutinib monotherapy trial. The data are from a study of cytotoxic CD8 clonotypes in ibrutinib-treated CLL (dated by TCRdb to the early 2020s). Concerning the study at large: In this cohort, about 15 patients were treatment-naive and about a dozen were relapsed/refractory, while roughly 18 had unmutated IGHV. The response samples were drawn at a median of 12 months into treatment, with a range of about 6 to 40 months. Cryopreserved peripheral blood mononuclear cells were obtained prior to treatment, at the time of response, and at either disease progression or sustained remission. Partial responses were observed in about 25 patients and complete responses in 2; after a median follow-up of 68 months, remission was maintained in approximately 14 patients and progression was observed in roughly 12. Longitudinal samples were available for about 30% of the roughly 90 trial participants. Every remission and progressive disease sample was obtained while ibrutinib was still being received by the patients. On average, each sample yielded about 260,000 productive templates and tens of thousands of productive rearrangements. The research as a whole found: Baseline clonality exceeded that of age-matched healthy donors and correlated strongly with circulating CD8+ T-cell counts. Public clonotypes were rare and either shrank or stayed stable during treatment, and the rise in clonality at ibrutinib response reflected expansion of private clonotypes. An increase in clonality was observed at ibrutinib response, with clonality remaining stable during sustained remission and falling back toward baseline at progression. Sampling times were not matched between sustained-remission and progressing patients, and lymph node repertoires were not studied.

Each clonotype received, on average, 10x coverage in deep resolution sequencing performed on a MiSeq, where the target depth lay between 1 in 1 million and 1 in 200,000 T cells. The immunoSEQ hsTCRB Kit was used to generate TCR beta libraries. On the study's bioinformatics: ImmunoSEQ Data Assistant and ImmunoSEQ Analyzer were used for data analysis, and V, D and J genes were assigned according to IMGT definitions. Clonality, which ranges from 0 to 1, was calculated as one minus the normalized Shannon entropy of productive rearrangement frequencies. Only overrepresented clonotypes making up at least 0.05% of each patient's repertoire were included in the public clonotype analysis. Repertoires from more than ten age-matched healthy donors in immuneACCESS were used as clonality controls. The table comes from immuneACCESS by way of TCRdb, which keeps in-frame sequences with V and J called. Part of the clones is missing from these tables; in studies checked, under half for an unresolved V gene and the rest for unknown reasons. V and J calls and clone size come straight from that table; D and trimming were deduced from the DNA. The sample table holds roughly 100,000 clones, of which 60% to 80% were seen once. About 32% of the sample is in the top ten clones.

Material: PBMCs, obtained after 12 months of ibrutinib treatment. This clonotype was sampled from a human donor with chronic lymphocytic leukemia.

CDR3 reads: CSGEDRVYGYTF. At the DNA level, the sequence is TGCAGCGGCGAAGACAGGGTGTATGGCTACACCTTC. This sequence uses TRBV29-1 and TRBJ1-2, with 7 junctional bases fitting TRBD1. The CDR3 spans 12 residues, from the cysteine through the phenylalanine. Only CDR3 DNA remains: 36 bases, in frame from the first base. Taken from the germline V gene, the CDR1 and CDR2 loops are SQVTM and ANQGSEA. V trim: 7 bases; J trim: 5 bases; unmatched bases: 7.